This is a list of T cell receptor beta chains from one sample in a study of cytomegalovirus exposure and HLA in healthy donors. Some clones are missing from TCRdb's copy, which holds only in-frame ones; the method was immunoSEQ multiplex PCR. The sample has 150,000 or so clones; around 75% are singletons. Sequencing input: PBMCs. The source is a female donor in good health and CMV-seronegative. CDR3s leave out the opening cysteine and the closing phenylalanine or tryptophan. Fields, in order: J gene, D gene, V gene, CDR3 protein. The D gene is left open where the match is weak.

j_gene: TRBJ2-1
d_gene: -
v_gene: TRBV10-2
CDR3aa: ASRGPISTDEQF

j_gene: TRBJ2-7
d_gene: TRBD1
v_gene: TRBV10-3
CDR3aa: AISGDRGNEQY

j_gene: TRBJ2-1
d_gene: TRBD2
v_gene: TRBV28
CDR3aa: ASSRGQRGGNEQF

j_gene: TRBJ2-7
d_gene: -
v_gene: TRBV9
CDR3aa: ASSAYGGYEQY

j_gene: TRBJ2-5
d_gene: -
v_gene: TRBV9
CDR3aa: ASSPRLRETQY

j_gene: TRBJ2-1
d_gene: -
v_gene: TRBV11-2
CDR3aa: ASSTQPIQWYNEQF

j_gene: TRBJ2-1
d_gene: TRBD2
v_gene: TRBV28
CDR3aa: ASSLLWVAGGYNEQF

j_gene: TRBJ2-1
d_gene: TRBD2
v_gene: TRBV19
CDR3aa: ASSMRASGAGDEQF

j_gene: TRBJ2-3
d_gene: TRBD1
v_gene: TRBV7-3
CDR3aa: ASSRQGQGATDTQY

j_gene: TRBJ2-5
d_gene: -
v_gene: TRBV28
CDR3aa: ASSVQGWETQY

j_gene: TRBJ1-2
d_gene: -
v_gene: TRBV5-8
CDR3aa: ASSLQLLSYGYT

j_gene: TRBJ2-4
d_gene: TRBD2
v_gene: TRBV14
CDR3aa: ASSPLAGGGIQY

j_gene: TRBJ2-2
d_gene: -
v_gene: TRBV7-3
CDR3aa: ASSHGGVNTGELF

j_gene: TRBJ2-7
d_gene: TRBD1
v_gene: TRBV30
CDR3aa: AWSDLRWTGDPYEQY

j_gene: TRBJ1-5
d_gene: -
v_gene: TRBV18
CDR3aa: ASSPGGDQPQH

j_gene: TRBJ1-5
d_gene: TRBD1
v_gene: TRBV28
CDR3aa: ASSLVQGAEAQH

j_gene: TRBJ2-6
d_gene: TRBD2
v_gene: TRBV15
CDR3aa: ATSRGSLAGGTGANVLT

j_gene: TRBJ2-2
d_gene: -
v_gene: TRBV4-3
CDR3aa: ASSQETGSGELF

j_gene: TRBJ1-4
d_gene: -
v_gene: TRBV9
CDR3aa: ASSPGRGRSNEKLF

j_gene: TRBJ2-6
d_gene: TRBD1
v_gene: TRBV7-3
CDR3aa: ASSLVGRGLAGANVLT

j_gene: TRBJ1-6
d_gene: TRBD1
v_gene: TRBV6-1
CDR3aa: ASSEPLRDRVRALH

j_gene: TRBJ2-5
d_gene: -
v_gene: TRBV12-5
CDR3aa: ASGFGGMDVETQY

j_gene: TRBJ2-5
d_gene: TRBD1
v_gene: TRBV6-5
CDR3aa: ASRGQGRETQY

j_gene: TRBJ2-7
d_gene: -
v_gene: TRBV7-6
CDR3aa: ASSSVGGSSYEQY

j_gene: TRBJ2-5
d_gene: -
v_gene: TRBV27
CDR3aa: ASSTGMGETQY

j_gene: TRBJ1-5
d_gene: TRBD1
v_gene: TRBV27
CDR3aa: ASRPQGRNQPQH

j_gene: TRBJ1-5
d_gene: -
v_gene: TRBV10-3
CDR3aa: AISIGGEGQPQH

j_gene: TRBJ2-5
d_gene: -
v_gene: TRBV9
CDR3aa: ASSVSATDQETQY

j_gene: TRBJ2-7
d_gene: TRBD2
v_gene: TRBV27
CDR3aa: ASSPAGVSYEQY

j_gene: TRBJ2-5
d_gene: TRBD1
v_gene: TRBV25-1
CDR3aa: ASSELHTRDRQETQY

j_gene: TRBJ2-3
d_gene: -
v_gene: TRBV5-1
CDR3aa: ASRLFSEGDTQY

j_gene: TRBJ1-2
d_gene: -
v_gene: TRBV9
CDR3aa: ASSVDPNGSYGYT

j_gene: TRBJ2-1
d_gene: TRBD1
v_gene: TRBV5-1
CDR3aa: ASYPMTGTDLNEQF

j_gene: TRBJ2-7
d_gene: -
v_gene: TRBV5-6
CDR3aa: ASSPSVGGATYEQY

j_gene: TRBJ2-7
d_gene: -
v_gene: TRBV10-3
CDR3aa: AISDFTAPYEQY

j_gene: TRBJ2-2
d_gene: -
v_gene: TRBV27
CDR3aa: ASSLISGYTGELF

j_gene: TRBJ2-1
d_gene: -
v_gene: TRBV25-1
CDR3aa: ASSEYKGDEQF

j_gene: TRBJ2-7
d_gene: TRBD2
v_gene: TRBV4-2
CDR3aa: ASSQVGGGRASYEQY

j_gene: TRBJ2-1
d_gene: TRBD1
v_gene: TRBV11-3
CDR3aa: ASSPYGQGDEQF

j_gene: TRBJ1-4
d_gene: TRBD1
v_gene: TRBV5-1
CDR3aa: ASSLRQGATNEKLF

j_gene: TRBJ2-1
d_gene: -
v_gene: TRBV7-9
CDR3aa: ASSLPEGSNEQF

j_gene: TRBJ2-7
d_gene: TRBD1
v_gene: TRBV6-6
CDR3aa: ASNSWGTGSYEQY

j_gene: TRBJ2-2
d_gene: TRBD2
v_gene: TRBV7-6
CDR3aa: ASSFSGGTGELF

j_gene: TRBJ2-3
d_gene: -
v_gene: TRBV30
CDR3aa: ALAGGASTDTQY

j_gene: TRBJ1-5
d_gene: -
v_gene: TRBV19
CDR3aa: ASNPPRGQPQH

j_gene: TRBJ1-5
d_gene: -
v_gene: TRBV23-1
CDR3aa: GGRHNPDYSNQPQH

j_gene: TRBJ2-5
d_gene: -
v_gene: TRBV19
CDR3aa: ASSNPQGSETQY

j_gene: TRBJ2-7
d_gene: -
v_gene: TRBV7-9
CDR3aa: ASSLRSRPWYEQY

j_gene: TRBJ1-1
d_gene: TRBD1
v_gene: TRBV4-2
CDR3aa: ASSEPGTGEDEAF

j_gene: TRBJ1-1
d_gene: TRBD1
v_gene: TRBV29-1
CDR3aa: SVVRQGFATEAF

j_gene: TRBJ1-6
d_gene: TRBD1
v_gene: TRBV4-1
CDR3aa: ASSRTGGAVNSPLH

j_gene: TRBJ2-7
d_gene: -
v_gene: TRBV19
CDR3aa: ASSPGTLGYEQY

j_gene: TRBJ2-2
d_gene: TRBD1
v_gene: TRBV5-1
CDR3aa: ASSPRTGGPGELF

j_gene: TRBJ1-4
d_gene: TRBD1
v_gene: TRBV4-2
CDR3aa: ASSPSGQGGSEKLF

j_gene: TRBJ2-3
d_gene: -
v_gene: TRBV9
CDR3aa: ASTQGRSRGDTQY

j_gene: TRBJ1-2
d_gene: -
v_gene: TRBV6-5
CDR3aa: ASSYLRYYGYT

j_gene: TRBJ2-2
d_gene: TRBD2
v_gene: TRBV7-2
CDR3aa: ASSRGGVTGELF